The rows below give T cell receptor beta chains drawn from one sample of a study of blood T cells in healthy people across ages. TCRdb analysed the 5' RACE reads with MiXCR anew, one entry per CDR3 protein. The table has 600,000 to 800,000 distinct CDR3 sequences, 20% to 25% seen once. Sequenced: blood. The source of these receptors is a man in his 70s in good health. Each CDR3 is given with its conserved first and last residue. The D gene is left open where the match is weak. Not all rows give a size; the values are once, few, many and, for expanded clones, a class.

j_call: TRBJ2-7; d_call: TRBD2; v_call: TRBV6-2/TRBV6-3; clone_size: few; cdr3_aa: CASSSPSSGSGYEQYF; cdr3_nt: TGTGCCAGCAGTTCCCCCTCTAGCGGGAGTGGGTACGAGCAGTACTTC
j_call: TRBJ1-2; d_call: -; v_call: TRBV20-1; clone_size: -; cdr3_aa: CSAVDRHAAPSF; cdr3_nt: TGCAGTGCAGTCGACAGGCACGCGGCGCCCTCCTTC
j_call: TRBJ2-1; d_call: TRBD2; v_call: TRBV12-3/TRBV12-4; clone_size: once; cdr3_aa: CASTFSGRANNEQFF; cdr3_nt: TGTGCCAGCACCTTTAGCGGGAGGGCCAACAATGAGCAGTTCTTC
j_call: TRBJ2-7; d_call: TRBD2; v_call: TRBV4-3; clone_size: few; cdr3_aa: CASSQKQLPGLAGGPSSYEQYF; cdr3_nt: TGCGCCAGCAGCCAGAAACAACTACCGGGACTAGCGGGAGGGCCTAGCTCCTACGAGCAGTACTTC
j_call: TRBJ2-1; d_call: -; v_call: TRBV9; clone_size: few; cdr3_aa: CASSEVRGNGEQFF; cdr3_nt: TGTGCCAGCAGCGAGGTTCGTGGGAACGGTGAGCAGTTCTTC
j_call: TRBJ2-3; d_call: -; v_call: TRBV12-3/TRBV12-4; clone_size: -; cdr3_aa: CASSLVVGASTDTQYF; cdr3_nt: TGTGCCAGCAGTTTAGTGGTAGGGGCTAGCACAGATACGCAGTATTTT
j_call: TRBJ2-5; d_call: TRBD2; v_call: TRBV2; clone_size: few; cdr3_aa: CASSGASGRHEQLF; cdr3_nt: TGTGCCAGCAGTGGGGCTAGCGGGAGACATGAGCAGCTCTTC
j_call: TRBJ2-1; d_call: TRBD1; v_call: TRBV27; clone_size: -; cdr3_aa: CASSFGDRVSNEQFF; cdr3_nt: TGTGCCAGCAGTTTTGGGGACAGGGTAAGCAATGAGCAGTTCTTC
j_call: TRBJ2-7; d_call: TRBD2; v_call: TRBV6-1; clone_size: few; cdr3_aa: CASSASSGTSAEQYF; cdr3_nt: TGTGCCAGCAGTGCCAGCTCCGGGACTAGTGCTGAGCAGTACTTC
j_call: TRBJ2-7; d_call: TRBD2; v_call: TRBV4-2; clone_size: many; cdr3_aa: CASSQELAGGYEQYF; cdr3_nt: TGTGCCAGCAGCCAAGAACTAGCGGGAGGCTACGAGCAGTACTTC
j_call: TRBJ2-7; d_call: TRBD2; v_call: TRBV2; clone_size: -; cdr3_aa: CASSLSTSGRNYEQYF; cdr3_nt: TGTGCCAGCAGTTTGAGCACTAGCGGGAGGAACTACGAGCAGTACTTC
j_call: TRBJ2-1; d_call: -; v_call: TRBV27; clone_size: many; cdr3_aa: CASSLFSVTGNEQFF; cdr3_nt: TGTGCCAGCAGTTTATTTAGCGTCACAGGCAATGAGCAGTTCTTC
j_call: TRBJ2-3; d_call: -; v_call: TRBV20-1; clone_size: many; cdr3_aa: CSASAPPTWDTQYF; cdr3_nt: TGCAGTGCTAGCGCTCCACCGACCTGGGATACGCAGTATTTT
j_call: TRBJ2-7; d_call: -; v_call: TRBV14; clone_size: many; cdr3_aa: CASSQQYYEQYF; cdr3_nt: TGTGCCAGCAGCCAACAGTACTACGAGCAGTACTTC
j_call: TRBJ2-7; d_call: -; v_call: TRBV11-3; clone_size: few; cdr3_aa: CASSLGSGNEQYF; cdr3_nt: TGTGCCAGCAGCTTAGGATCGGGGAACGAGCAGTACTTC
j_call: TRBJ1-4; d_call: TRBD1; v_call: TRBV7-9; clone_size: -; cdr3_aa: CASSSGQSHNEKLFF; cdr3_nt: TGTGCCAGCAGCTCGGGACAGAGCCATAATGAAAAACTGTTTTTT
j_call: TRBJ1-1; d_call: -; v_call: TRBV2; clone_size: -; cdr3_aa: CAISDSRSAEAFF; cdr3_nt: TGTGCCATCTCAGACTCAAGGAGCGCTGAAGCTTTCTTT
j_call: TRBJ2-2; d_call: -; v_call: TRBV20-1; clone_size: few; cdr3_aa: CSARDRSGRNTGELFF; cdr3_nt: TGCAGTGCTAGAGATCGGTCCGGGAGGAACACCGGGGAGCTGTTTTTT
j_call: TRBJ2-1; d_call: -; v_call: TRBV7-2; clone_size: few; cdr3_aa: CASSFARSSYNEQFF; cdr3_nt: TGTGCCAGCAGTTTTGCTAGGAGCTCCTACAATGAGCAGTTCTTC
j_call: TRBJ2-1; d_call: TRBD1; v_call: TRBV28; clone_size: few; cdr3_aa: CASSRTGQGVSEQFF; cdr3_nt: TGTGCCAGCAGCCGGACGGGACAGGGAGTTAGTGAGCAGTTCTTC
j_call: TRBJ1-3; d_call: TRBD1; v_call: TRBV28; clone_size: few; cdr3_aa: CATLPGQGFSGNTIYF; cdr3_nt: TGTGCCACCTTACCGGGACAGGGTTTCTCTGGAAACACCATATATTTT
j_call: TRBJ1-4; d_call: -; v_call: TRBV6-5; clone_size: few; cdr3_aa: CASSRPGASNEKLFF; cdr3_nt: TGTGCCAGCAGTCGCCCCGGGGCCTCTAATGAAAAACTGTTTTTT
j_call: TRBJ2-2; d_call: TRBD2; v_call: TRBV19; clone_size: few; cdr3_aa: CASSSTSANTGELFF; cdr3_nt: TGTGCCAGTAGTAGTACTAGCGCGAACACCGGGGAGCTGTTTTTT
j_call: TRBJ2-5; d_call: -; v_call: TRBV9; clone_size: -; cdr3_aa: CASSVGSGDSRETQYF; cdr3_nt: TGTGCCAGCAGCGTAGGTTCAGGGGATAGTCGAGAGACCCAGTACTTC
j_call: TRBJ2-3; d_call: TRBD2; v_call: TRBV7-2; clone_size: -; cdr3_aa: CASSLELAGGMQYF; cdr3_nt: TGTGCCAGCAGCTTAGAACTAGCGGGAGGCATGCAGTATTTC
j_call: TRBJ2-5; d_call: TRBD1; v_call: TRBV12-3/TRBV12-4; clone_size: -; cdr3_aa: CASSPGQGAPQETQYF; cdr3_nt: TGTGCCAGCAGTCCAGGACAGGGGGCGCCCCAAGAGACCCAGTACTTC
j_call: TRBJ1-3; d_call: -; v_call: TRBV7-9; clone_size: few; cdr3_aa: CASSLSTGVNTIYF; cdr3_nt: TGTGCCAGCAGCTTATCGACGGGGGTAAACACCATATATTTT
j_call: TRBJ2-2; d_call: -; v_call: TRBV5-1; clone_size: few; cdr3_aa: CASSLAGSAAGELFF; cdr3_nt: TGCGCCAGCAGCTTGGCTGGGTCGGCGGCCGGGGAGCTGTTTTTT
j_call: TRBJ2-7; d_call: TRBD2; v_call: TRBV20-1; clone_size: few; cdr3_aa: CSAEREGLYEQYF; cdr3_nt: TGCAGTGCTGAACGGGAGGGCCTGTACGAGCAGTACTTC
j_call: TRBJ2-3; d_call: -; v_call: TRBV20-1; clone_size: -; cdr3_aa: CSAPERGRGTDTQYF; cdr3_nt: TGCAGTGCCCCCGAAAGGGGAAGAGGCACAGATACGCAGTATTTT
j_call: TRBJ2-1; d_call: -; v_call: TRBV6-2/TRBV6-3; clone_size: many; cdr3_aa: CASSYSLSNEQFF; cdr3_nt: TGTGCCAGCAGTTACTCGCTGAGCAATGAGCAGTTCTTC
j_call: TRBJ1-4; d_call: -; v_call: TRBV6-6; clone_size: -; cdr3_aa: CASRGEGEKLFF; cdr3_nt: TGTGCCAGCAGAGGGGAAGGCGAAAAACTGTTTTTT
j_call: TRBJ2-5; d_call: -; v_call: TRBV6-2/TRBV6-3; clone_size: -; cdr3_aa: CASSSSSDLQYF; cdr3_nt: TGTGCCAGCAGTAGCTCTAGCGACCTCCAGTACTTC
j_call: TRBJ2-7; d_call: TRBD2; v_call: TRBV18; clone_size: -; cdr3_aa: CASSQTSASNEQYF; cdr3_nt: TGTGCCAGCTCACAAACTAGCGCCTCTAACGAGCAGTACTTC
j_call: TRBJ2-3; d_call: -; v_call: TRBV5-5; clone_size: -; cdr3_aa: CASRLDQSTDTQYF; cdr3_nt: TGTGCCAGCAGGTTGGACCAGAGCACAGATACGCAGTATTTT
j_call: TRBJ1-4; d_call: -; v_call: TRBV20-1; clone_size: few; cdr3_aa: CSATGLGLQKLFF; cdr3_nt: TGCAGTGCTACCGGATTGGGTCTTCAAAAACTGTTTTTT
j_call: TRBJ1-1; d_call: -; v_call: TRBV6-5; clone_size: -; cdr3_aa: CASSYSGAKNTEAFF; cdr3_nt: TGTGCCAGCAGTTACTCAGGGGCTAAGAACACTGAAGCTTTCTTT
j_call: TRBJ2-3; d_call: -; v_call: TRBV6-1; clone_size: -; cdr3_aa: CASSTPHGETDTQYF; cdr3_nt: TGTGCCAGCAGTACCCCCCACGGGGAGACAGATACGCAGTATTTT
j_call: TRBJ1-5; d_call: TRBD1; v_call: TRBV6-2/TRBV6-3; clone_size: -; cdr3_aa: CASRARDRSNQPQHF; cdr3_nt: TGTGCCAGCAGAGCCCGGGACAGGAGCAATCAGCCCCAGCATTTT
j_call: TRBJ2-3; d_call: TRBD2; v_call: TRBV13; clone_size: few; cdr3_aa: CASSLGKRDTDTQYF; cdr3_nt: TGTGCCAGCAGCTTGGGGAAGCGGGACACAGATACGCAGTATTTT
j_call: TRBJ2-5; d_call: -; v_call: TRBV3-1; clone_size: -; cdr3_aa: CASSQDIAVWGGTATQETQYF; cdr3_nt: TGTGCCAGCAGCCAAGATATCGCTGTTTGGGGAGGGACAGCAACCCAAGAGACCCAGTACTTC
j_call: TRBJ2-7; d_call: -; v_call: TRBV11-2; clone_size: few; cdr3_aa: CASGPSKWQYF; cdr3_nt: TGTGCCAGCGGCCCTAGTAAGTGGCAGTACTTC
j_call: TRBJ2-1; d_call: TRBD1; v_call: TRBV5-1; clone_size: -; cdr3_aa: CASNHQQGAFYNEQFF; cdr3_nt: TGCGCCAGCAACCACCAACAGGGGGCTTTCTACAATGAGCAGTTCTTC
j_call: TRBJ1-4; d_call: -; v_call: TRBV14; clone_size: few; cdr3_aa: CASSVDRTATNEKLFF; cdr3_nt: TGTGCCAGCAGCGTTGACAGGACAGCAACTAATGAAAAACTGTTTTTT
j_call: TRBJ2-3; d_call: TRBD1; v_call: TRBV20-1; clone_size: -; cdr3_aa: CSARRTGHGTQYF; cdr3_nt: TGCAGTGCCCGGCGGACAGGGCACGGTACGCAGTATTTT